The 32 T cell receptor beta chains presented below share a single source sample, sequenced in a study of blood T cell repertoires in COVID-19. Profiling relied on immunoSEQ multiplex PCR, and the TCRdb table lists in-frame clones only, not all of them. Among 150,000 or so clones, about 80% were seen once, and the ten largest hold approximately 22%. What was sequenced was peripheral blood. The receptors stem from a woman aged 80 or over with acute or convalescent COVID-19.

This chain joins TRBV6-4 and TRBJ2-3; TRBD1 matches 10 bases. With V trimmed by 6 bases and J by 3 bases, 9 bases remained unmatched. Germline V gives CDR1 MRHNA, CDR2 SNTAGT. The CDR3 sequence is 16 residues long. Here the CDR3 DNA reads TGTGCCAGCAGCCCGACAGGGGGCATAGGAACAGATACGCAGTATTTT. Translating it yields CASSPTGGIGTDTQYF.

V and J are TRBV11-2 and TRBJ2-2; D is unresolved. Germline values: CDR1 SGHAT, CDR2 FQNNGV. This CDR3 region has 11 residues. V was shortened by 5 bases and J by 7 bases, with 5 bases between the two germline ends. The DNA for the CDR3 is TGTGCCAGCAGCCCCGTCGGGGAGCTGTTTTTT. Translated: CASSPVGELFF.

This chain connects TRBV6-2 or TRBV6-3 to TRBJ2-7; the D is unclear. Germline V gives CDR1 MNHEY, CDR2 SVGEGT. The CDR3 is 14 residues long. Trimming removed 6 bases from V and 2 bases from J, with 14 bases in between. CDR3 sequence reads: CASSDFDMPYEQYF. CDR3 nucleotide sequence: TGTGCCAGCAGCGATTTTGACATGCCCTACGAGCAGTACTTC.

The CDR3 protein is CASSPRYQGGETQYF. CDR3 bases: TGTGCCAGCTCACCACGATACCAGGGAGGGGAGACCCAGTACTTC. This chain uses TRBV18 with TRBJ2-5; TRBD2 aligns across 7 bases. Germline loops: CDR1 KGHSH, CDR2 LQKENI. The CDR3 covers 15 residues. After removal of 1 base from V and 5 bases from J, the junction contained 7 bases not matched to a gene.

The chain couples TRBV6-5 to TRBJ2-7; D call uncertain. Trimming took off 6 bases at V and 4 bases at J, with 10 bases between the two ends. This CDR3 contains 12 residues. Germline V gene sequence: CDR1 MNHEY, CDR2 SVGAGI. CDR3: CASRAPGYEQYF. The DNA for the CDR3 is TGTGCCAGCAGGGCCCCGGGTTACGAGCAGTACTTC.

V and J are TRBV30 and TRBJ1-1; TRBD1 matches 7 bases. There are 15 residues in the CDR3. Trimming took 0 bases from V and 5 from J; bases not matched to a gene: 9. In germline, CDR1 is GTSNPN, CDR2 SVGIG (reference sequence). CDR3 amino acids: CAWSVGPGGRTEAFF. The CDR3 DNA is TGTGCCTGGAGTGTAGGGCCAGGGGGAAGGACTGAAGCTTTCTTT.

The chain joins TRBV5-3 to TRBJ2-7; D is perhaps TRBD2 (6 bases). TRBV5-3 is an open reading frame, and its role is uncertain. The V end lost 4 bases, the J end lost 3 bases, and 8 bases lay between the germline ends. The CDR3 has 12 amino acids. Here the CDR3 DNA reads TGTGCCAGAAGCCTCGGGAGCTACGAGCAGTACTTC. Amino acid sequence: CARSLGSYEQYF.

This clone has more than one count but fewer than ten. The CDR3 region has the DNA TGTGCCGTCGCTGCAGGGAGGACCGGGGAGCTGTTTTTT. This codes for CAVAAGRTGELFF. This chain uses TRBV27 with TRBJ2-2, with a possible D match to TRBD2 (6 bases). V was shortened by 11 bases and J by 5 bases, with 15 bases between the two germline ends. Per the germline V gene, CDR1 is MNHEY and CDR2 is SMNVEV (reference sequence). The CDR3 consists of 13 residues.

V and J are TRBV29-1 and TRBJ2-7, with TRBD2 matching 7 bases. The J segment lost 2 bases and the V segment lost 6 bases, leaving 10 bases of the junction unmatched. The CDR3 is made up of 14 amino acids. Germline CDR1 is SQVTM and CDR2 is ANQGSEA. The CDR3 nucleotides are TGCAGCGTCCAGAGGAGCGGGAACGCCTACGAGCAGTACTTC. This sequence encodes CSVQRSGNAYEQYF.

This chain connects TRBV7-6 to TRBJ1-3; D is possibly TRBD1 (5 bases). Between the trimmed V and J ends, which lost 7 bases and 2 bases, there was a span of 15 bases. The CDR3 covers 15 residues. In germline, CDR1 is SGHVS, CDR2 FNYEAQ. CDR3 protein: CASTEAGKTGNTIYF. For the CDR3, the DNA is TGTGCCAGCACCGAAGCAGGGAAAACTGGAAACACCATATATTTT.

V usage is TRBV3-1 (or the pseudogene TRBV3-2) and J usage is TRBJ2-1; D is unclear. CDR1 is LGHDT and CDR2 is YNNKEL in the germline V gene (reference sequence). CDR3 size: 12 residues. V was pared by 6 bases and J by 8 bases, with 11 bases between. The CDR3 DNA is TGTGCCAGCAGTCGGGTGAAGCATGAGCAGTTCTTC. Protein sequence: CASSRVKHEQFF.

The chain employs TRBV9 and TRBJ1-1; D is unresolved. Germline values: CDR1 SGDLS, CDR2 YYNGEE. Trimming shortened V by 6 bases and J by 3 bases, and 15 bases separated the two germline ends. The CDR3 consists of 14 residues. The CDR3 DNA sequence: TGTGCCAGCACCATGGAGGGATGGGACACTGAAGCTTTCTTT. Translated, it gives CASTMEGWDTEAFF.

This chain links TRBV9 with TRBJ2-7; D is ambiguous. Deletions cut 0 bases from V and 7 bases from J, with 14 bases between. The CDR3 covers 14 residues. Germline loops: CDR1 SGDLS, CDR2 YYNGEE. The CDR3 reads CASSVDDLPREQYF. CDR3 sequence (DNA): TGTGCCAGCAGCGTAGACGACCTTCCGAGGGAGCAGTACTTC. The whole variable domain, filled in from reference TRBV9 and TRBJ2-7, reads DSGVTQTPKHLITATGQRVTLRCSPRSGDLSVYWYQQSLDQGLQFLIQYYNGEERAKGNILERFSAQQFPDLHSELNLSSLELGDSALYFCASSVDDLPREQYFGPGTRLTVT.

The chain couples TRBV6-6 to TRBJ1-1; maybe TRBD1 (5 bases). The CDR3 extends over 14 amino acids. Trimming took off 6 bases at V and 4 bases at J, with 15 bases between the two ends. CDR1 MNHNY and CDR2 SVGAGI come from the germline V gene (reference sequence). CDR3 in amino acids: CASSRRQGGTEAFF. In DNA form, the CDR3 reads TGTGCCAGCAGCCGGCGGCAGGGAGGCACTGAAGCTTTCTTT.

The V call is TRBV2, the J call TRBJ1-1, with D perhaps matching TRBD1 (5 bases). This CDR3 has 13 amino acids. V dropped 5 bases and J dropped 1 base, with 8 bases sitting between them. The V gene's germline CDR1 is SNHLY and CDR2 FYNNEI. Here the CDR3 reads CASSFGQNTEAFF. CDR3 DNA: TGTGCCAGCAGTTTTGGACAGAACACTGAAGCTTTCTTT.

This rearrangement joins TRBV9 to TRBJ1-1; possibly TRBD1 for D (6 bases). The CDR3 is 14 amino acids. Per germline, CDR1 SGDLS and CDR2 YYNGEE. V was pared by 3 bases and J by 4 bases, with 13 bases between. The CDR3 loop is CASSATTGFTEAFF. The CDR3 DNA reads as TGTGCCAGCAGCGCCACTACAGGGTTCACTGAAGCTTTCTTT.

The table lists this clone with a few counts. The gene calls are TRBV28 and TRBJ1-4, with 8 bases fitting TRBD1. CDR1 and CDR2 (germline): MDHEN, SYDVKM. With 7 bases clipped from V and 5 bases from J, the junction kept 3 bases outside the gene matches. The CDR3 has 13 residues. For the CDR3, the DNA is TGTGCCAGCACCTGGACAGGGAATGAAAAACTGTTTTTT. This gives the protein CASTWTGNEKLFF.

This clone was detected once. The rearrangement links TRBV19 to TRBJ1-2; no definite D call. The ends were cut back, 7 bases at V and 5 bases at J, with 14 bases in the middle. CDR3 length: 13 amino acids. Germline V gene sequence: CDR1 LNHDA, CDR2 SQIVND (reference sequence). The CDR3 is CASTPGEEYGYTF. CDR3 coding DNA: TGTGCCAGTACCCCGGGTGAGGAGTATGGCTACACCTTC.

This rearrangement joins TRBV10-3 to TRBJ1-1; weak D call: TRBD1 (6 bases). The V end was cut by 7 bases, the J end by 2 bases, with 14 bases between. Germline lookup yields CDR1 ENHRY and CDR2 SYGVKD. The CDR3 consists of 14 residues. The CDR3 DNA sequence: TGTGCCATCACCTGGGACAACTTCAACACTGAAGCTTTCTTT. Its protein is CAITWDNFNTEAFF.

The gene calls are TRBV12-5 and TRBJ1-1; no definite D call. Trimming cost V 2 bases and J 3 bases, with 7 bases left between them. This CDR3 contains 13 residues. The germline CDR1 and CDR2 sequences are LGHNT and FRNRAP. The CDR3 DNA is TGTGCTAGTGGTTTGAGAGAGGACACTGAAGCTTTCTTT. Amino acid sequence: CASGLREDTEAFF.

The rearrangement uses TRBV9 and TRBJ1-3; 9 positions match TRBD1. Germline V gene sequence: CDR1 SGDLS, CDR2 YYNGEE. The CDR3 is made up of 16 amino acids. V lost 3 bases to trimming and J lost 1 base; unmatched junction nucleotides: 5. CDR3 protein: CASSEQGTGSGNTIYF. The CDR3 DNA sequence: TGTGCCAGCAGCGAACAAGGGACAGGGTCTGGAAACACCATATATTTT.

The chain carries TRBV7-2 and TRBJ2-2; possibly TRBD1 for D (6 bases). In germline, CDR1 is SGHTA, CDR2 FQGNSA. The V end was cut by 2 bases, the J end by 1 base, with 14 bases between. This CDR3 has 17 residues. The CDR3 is CASSLSEGDLNTGELFF. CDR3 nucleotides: TGTGCCAGCAGCTTAAGTGAGGGGGACCTGAACACCGGGGAGCTGTTTTTT.

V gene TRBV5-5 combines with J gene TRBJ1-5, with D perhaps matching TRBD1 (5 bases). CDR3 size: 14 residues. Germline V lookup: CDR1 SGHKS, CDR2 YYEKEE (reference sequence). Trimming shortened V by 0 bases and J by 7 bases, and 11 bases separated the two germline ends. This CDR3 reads CASSLGPGGQPQHF. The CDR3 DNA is TGTGCCAGCAGCTTGGGACCGGGGGGACAGCCCCAGCATTTT.

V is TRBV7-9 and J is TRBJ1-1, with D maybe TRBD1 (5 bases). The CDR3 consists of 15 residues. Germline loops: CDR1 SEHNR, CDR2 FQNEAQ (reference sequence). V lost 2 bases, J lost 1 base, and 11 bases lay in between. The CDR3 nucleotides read TGTGCCAGCAGCTTAAAGGGGTCAGGGAACACTGAAGCTTTCTTT. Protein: CASSLKGSGNTEAFF.

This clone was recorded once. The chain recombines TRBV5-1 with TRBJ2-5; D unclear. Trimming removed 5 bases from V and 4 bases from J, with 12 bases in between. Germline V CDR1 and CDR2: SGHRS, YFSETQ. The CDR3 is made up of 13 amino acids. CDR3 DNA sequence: TGCGCCAGCAGTCCCCAGTTTTTAGAGACCCAGTACTTC. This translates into CASSPQFLETQYF.

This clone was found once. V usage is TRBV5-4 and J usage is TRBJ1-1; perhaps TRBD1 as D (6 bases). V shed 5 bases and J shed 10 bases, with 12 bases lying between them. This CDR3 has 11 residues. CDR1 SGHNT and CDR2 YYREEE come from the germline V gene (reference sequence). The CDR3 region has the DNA TGTGCCAGCAGGGACGAAGGGGGAGCTTTCTTT. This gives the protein CASRDEGGAFF.

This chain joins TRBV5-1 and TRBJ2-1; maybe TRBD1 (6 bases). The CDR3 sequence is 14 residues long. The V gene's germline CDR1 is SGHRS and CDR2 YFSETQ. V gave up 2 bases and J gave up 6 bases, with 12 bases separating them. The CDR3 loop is CASSLQGGINEQFF. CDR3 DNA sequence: TGCGCCAGCAGCTTACAGGGCGGTATCAATGAGCAGTTCTTC.

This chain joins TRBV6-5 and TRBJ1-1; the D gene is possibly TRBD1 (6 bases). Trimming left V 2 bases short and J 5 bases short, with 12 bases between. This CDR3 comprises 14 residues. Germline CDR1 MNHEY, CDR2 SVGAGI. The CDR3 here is CASSYRQDGTEAFF. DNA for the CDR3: TGTGCCAGCAGTTACCGACAGGATGGGACTGAAGCTTTCTTT.

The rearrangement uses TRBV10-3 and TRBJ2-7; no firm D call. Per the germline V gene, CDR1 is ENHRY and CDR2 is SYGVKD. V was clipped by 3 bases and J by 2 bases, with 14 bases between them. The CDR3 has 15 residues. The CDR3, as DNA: TGTGCCATCAGTGACATCGGTGTGAACGCCTACGAGCAGTACTTC. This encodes CAISDIGVNAYEQYF.

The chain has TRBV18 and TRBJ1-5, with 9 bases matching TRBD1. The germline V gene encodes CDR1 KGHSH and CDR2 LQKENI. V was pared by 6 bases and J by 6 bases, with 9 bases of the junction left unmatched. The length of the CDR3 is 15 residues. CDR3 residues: CASSFGTGSVQPQHF. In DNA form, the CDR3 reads TGTGCCAGCTCTTTCGGGACAGGGTCGGTTCAGCCCCAGCATTTT.

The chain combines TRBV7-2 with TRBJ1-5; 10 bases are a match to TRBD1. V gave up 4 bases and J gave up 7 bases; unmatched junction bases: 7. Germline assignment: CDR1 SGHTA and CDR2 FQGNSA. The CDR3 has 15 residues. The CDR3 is CASSSRDRGWQPQHF. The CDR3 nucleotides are TGTGCCAGCAGCTCGAGGGACAGGGGATGGCAGCCCCAGCATTTT.

The CDR3: CASSLRDFTGELFF. DNA for the CDR3: TGTGCCAGCAGCCTCCGGGACTTCACCGGGGAGCTGTTTTTT. The V and J genes are TRBV7-9 and TRBJ2-2; D is possibly TRBD2 (6 bases). V was trimmed by 5 bases and J by 4 bases, leaving 11 bases between them. Germline CDR1 and CDR2: SEHNR and FQNEAQ (reference sequence). CDR3 length: 14 amino acids. The full variable domain, completed using reference TRBV7-9 and TRBJ2-2, is DTGVSQNPRHKITKRGQNVTFRCDPISEHNRLYWYRQTLGQGPEFLTYFQNEAQLEKSRLLSDRFSAERPKGSFSTLEIQRTEQGDSAMYLCASSLRDFTGELFFGEGSRLTVL.